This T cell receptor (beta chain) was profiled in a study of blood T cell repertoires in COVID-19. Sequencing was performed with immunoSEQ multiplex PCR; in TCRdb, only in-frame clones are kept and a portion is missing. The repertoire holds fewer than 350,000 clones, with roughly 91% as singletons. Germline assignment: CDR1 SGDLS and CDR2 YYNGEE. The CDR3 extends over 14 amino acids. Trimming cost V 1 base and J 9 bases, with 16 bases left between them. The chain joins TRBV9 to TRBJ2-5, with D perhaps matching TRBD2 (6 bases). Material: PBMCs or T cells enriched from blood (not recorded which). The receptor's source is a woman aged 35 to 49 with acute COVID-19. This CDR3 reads CASSVTAAGGAQYF. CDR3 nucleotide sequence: TGTGCCAGCAGCGTAACAGCAGCCGGCGGGGCCCAGTACTTC.